The 23 T cell receptor beta chains in this list originate from one sample, sequenced in a study of shared clonotypes between healthy human individuals. Repertoires were generated with immunoSEQ multiplex PCR, while TCRdb's copy carries only in-frame clones and drops some. The table shows 2 million to 2.5 million clones, with around 96% occurring only once. In the naive CD8 group, cells lacked CD45RO and were positively selected for CCR7, so terminally differentiated effector memory CD45RA+ cells were left out. Sequenced sample: naive CD8+ T cells sorted from blood. Source of these receptors: a man aged 18 to 30 in good health.

The V gene is TRBV9, the J gene TRBJ2-7, with a weak D call TRBD1 (6 bases). Deletions cut 7 bases from V and 7 bases from J, with 18 bases between. Per germline, CDR1 SGDLS and CDR2 YYNGEE. The CDR3 runs 13 residues. CDR3 loop: CASGRGPPAEQYF. The CDR3 region has the DNA TGTGCCAGCGGCAGGGGTCCCCCCGCGGAGCAGTACTTC.

This clone has just one count. The V call is TRBV15, the J call TRBJ2-1, with 8 nucleotides matching TRBD1. CDR1 and CDR2 from the germline V gene are LNHNV and YYDKDF (reference sequence). The length of the CDR3 is 14 residues. The V gene end was trimmed by 8 bases and the J gene end by 0 bases; junction bases not matched to a gene: 3. CDR3 residues: CATRTGSSYNEQFF. The DNA of the CDR3 is TGTGCCACCCGGACAGGGAGCTCCTACAATGAGCAGTTCTTC.

This clone occurred once. CDR3 region: CASSLRGPKDEQYF. CDR3 DNA: TGCGCCAGCAGCCTCAGGGGGCCTAAGGACGAGCAGTACTTC. The genes are TRBV5-1 and TRBJ2-7; 8 bases line up with TRBD1. The CDR3 totals 14 residues. Germline trimming cut 4 bases from V and 5 bases from J; bases unmatched to any gene: 8. Germline V CDR1 and CDR2: SGHRS, YFSETQ. The whole variable domain, filled in from reference TRBV5-1 and TRBJ2-7, reads KAGVTQTPRYLIKTRGQQVTLSCSPISGHRSVSWYQQTPGQGLQFLFEYFSETQRNKGNFPGRFSGRQFSNSRSEMNVSTLELGDSALYLCASSLRGPKDEQYFGPGTRLTVT.

V usage is TRBV28 and J usage is TRBJ2-2; a weak D match, TRBD2 (7 bases). CDR1 is MDHEN, CDR2 SYDVKM, per germline. V was trimmed by 3 bases and J by 3 bases, leaving 11 bases between them. CDR3 size: 15 residues. The CDR3 region has the DNA TGTGCCAGCAGTTTGGGGGGGCCGTACACCGGGGAGCTGTTTTTT. Translating it yields CASSLGGPYTGELFF.

Comment on this clone: This same CDR3 is encoded by further DNA sequences in the sample. This CDR3 is CASSLDLFYEQYF. Here the CDR3 DNA reads TGTGCCAGCAGCTTGGACCTTTTCTACGAGCAGTACTTC. This chain connects TRBV7-6 to TRBJ2-7; D remains unclear. Germline V gives CDR1 SGHVS, CDR2 FNYEAQ. V shed 3 bases and J shed 3 bases, with 9 bases lying between them. The CDR3 is 13 amino acids.

V gene TRBV7-9 combines with J gene TRBJ1-3; D ambiguous. CDR3 size: 13 residues. The germline CDR1 and CDR2 sequences are SEHNR and FQNEAQ (reference sequence). V was clipped by 5 bases and J by 0 bases, with 5 bases between them. Written as DNA, the CDR3 is TGTGCCAGCAGCCCGGTCTCTGGAAACACCATATATTTT. It specifies CASSPVSGNTIYF.

This clone is a singleton in its sample. V is TRBV4-1 and J is TRBJ2-7; D not resolved. The CDR3 is 13 amino acids. The germline gives CDR1 MGHRA, CDR2 YSYEKL. Trimming shortened V by 0 bases and J by 9 bases, and 12 bases separated the two germline ends. The CDR3 loop reads CASSQDVDPRQYF. The CDR3 bases are TGCGCCAGCAGCCAAGACGTGGACCCTAGGCAGTACTTC.

The chain has TRBV7-9 and TRBJ2-1; D gene uncertain. CDR1 is SEHNR, CDR2 FQNEAQ, per germline (reference sequence). The CDR3 is 15 amino acids. V was pared by 2 bases and J by 2 bases, with 10 bases between. The CDR3 DNA follows: TGTGCCAGCAGCTTAACCCAGGCGGCCTACAATGAGCAGTTCTTC. Residues: CASSLTQAAYNEQFF.

The V and J genes are TRBV10-2 and TRBJ2-7, with TRBD2 matching over 13 bases. This CDR3 has 17 amino acids. Germline values: CDR1 WSHSY, CDR2 SAAADI. V lost 0 bases, J lost 3 bases, and 5 bases stayed unmatched. Here the CDR3 DNA reads TGCGCCAGCAGTGAGTCTAGTACTAGCGGGGGGGTCTACGAGCAGTACTTC. It yields the protein CASSESSTSGGVYEQYF.

This clone appeared a single time. The chain recombines TRBV7-9 with TRBJ2-3; D remains unclear. The CDR3 is made up of 10 amino acids. The V and J ends lost 5 bases and 10 bases respectively, with 7 bases between them. The germline V gene has CDR1 SEHNR and CDR2 FQNEAQ (reference sequence). The CDR3 region has the DNA TGTGCCAGCAGCCCCTTCCCGCAGTATTTT. As protein: CASSPFPQYF.

The chain employs TRBV14 and TRBJ1-1; weak D call: TRBD1 (5 bases). Per germline, CDR1 SGHDN and CDR2 FVKESK. CDR3 length equals 14 residues. Trimming took off 2 bases at V and 1 base at J, with 8 bases between the two ends. CDR3 bases: TGTGCCAGCAGCCAAAGGGGAGGGAACACTGAAGCTTTCTTT. Its protein is CASSQRGGNTEAFF.

This rearrangement joins TRBV28 to TRBJ1-1; 12 nucleotides line up with TRBD1. J was trimmed by 5 bases and V by 5 bases; bases with no gene match: 6. The CDR3 is 15 residues long. CDR1 and CDR2 (germline): MDHEN, SYDVKM. CDR3 amino acids: CASSGDRGPGTEAFF. The CDR3 DNA reads as TGTGCCAGCAGTGGGGACAGGGGGCCAGGGACTGAAGCTTTCTTT.

In regard to this clone: Relative to the germline gene, one junction end is altered; a read error may explain this. The chain recombines TRBV7-7 with TRBJ1-4, with TRBD1 matching 12 bases. The CDR3 totals 15 residues. Germline V gene lookup returns CDR1 SSHAT and CDR2 FNYEAQ (reference sequence). The CDR3 region has the DNA TGTGCTAGCAGCTCCTCCGGGACAGGGGGCGGAAAACTGTTTTTT. Translation gives CASSSSGTGGGKLFF.

This CDR3 reads CASSLKGFLLYGYTF. CDR3 DNA: TGTGCCAGCAGTTTAAAAGGCTTCCTACTATATGGCTACACCTTC. This rearrangement joins TRBV27 to TRBJ1-2, with D unclear. CDR3 length equals 15 residues. The V gene's germline CDR1 is MNHEY and CDR2 SMNVEV (reference sequence). V was trimmed by 2 bases and J by 5 bases, leaving 15 bases between them.

This chain connects TRBV29-1 to TRBJ1-1, with D maybe TRBD1 (5 bases). Germline V gene data show CDR1 as SQVTM and CDR2 as ANQGSEA. The CDR3 sequence is 13 residues long. V was cut by 6 bases and J by 1 base, with 12 bases left in between. CDR3 sequence: CSVSTVSNTEAFF. The DNA of the CDR3 is TGCAGCGTCTCGACAGTATCGAACACTGAAGCTTTCTTT.

This chain uses TRBV4-1 with TRBJ2-1; 8 bases match TRBD2. CDR1 and CDR2 from the germline V gene are MGHRA and YSYEKL. Trimming at V came to 5 bases and at J to 8 bases, leaving 11 bases not matched to a gene. CDR3 length: 15 residues. The CDR3 here is CASSENSGAGHEQFF. CDR3 in DNA: TGCGCCAGCAGCGAGAATAGCGGGGCGGGACATGAGCAGTTCTTC.

The rearrangement links TRBV6-5 to TRBJ2-1; 8 bases are shared with TRBD2. With V trimmed by 6 bases and J by 6 bases, 4 bases remained unmatched. This CDR3 is 13 amino acids long. CDR1 and CDR2 from the germline V gene are MNHEY and SVGAGI. The CDR3, as DNA: TGTGCCAGCAGGTCCGGGGGGGGCAATGAGCAGTTCTTC. Residues: CASRSGGGNEQFF.

V and J are TRBV27 and TRBJ1-1; 8 bases align to TRBD1. Germline V gene lookup returns CDR1 MNHEY and CDR2 SMNVEV (reference sequence). V lost 3 bases and J lost 3; bases outside the gene matches: 3. The CDR3 runs 14 residues. The CDR3 spells CASSFLDRDTEAFF. The CDR3 nucleotides are TGTGCCAGCAGTTTCTTGGACAGGGACACTGAAGCTTTCTTT.

The chain combines TRBV30 with TRBJ2-3; D may be TRBD1 (6 bases). Per germline, CDR1 GTSNPN and CDR2 SVGIG (reference sequence). The CDR3 totals 13 residues. The ends were cut back, 5 bases at V and 3 bases at J, with 12 bases in the middle. The CDR3 protein is CAWLGATTDTQYF. DNA of the CDR3: TGTGCCTGGCTGGGGGCGACGACAGATACGCAGTATTTT.

The chain links TRBV7-6 to TRBJ1-1; no reliable D call. Trimming stripped 1 base from V and 5 bases from J, with 11 bases between. The CDR3 spans 14 residues. Germline values: CDR1 SGHVS, CDR2 FNYEAQ. The CDR3 DNA reads as TGTGCCAGCAGCTTAGTGATCGGATCGACTGAAGCTTTCTTT. Translation: CASSLVIGSTEAFF.

The chain recombines TRBV27 with TRBJ2-7; possibly TRBD1 for D (6 bases). The CDR3 spans 16 residues. Between the trimmed V and J ends, which lost 5 bases and 2 bases, there was a span of 19 bases. CDR1 MNHEY and CDR2 SMNVEV come from the germline V gene (reference sequence). Written as DNA, the CDR3 is TGTGCCAGCAGTCCTTCACAGGGACCTTTAACCTACGAGCAGTACTTC. Translating gives CASSPSQGPLTYEQYF.

The V and J genes are TRBV27 and TRBJ2-3, with 10 nucleotides matching TRBD2. The CDR3 covers 23 residues. Trimming took 5 bases from V and 7 from J; bases not matched to a gene: 33. Per the germline V gene, CDR1 is MNHEY and CDR2 is SMNVEV (reference sequence). The CDR3 nucleotides read TGTGCCAGCAGTCCAACCACCATGGTGGCTAGCGGGGGACCAGATACAAACCTCCATACGCAGTATTTT. Residues: CASSPTTMVASGGPDTNLHTQYF.

This rearrangement joins TRBV5-4 to TRBJ2-7; D remains unclear. The CDR3 loop spans 14 amino acids. In germline, CDR1 is SGHNT, CDR2 YYREEE (reference sequence). V shed 7 bases and J shed 3 bases, with 17 bases lying between them. CDR3 DNA sequence: TGTGCCAGCTCCCATGGGGAAGCTGGCTACGAGCAGTACTTC. It yields the protein CASSHGEAGYEQYF.